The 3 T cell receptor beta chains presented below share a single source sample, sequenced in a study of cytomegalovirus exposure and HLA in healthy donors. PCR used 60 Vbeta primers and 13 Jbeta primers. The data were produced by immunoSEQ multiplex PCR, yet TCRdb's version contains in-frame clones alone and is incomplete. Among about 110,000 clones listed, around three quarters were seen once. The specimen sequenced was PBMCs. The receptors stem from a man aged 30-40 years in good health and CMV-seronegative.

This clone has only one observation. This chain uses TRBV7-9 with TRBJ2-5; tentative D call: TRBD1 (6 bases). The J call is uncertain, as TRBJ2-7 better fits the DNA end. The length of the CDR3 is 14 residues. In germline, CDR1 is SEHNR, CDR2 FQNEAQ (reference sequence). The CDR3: CASSLAGHSYEQYF. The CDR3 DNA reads TGTGCCAGCAGCTTAGCGGGACACAGCTACGAGCAGTACTTC.

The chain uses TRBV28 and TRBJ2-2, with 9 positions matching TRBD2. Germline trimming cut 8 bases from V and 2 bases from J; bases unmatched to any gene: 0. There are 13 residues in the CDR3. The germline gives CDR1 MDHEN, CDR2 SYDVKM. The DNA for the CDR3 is TGTGCCAGCCTAGCGGGAAACACCGGGGAGCTGTTTTTT. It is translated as CASLAGNTGELFF. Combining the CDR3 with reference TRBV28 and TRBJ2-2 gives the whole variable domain DVKVTQSSRYLVKRTGEKVFLECVQDMDHENMFWYRQDPGLGLRLIYFSYDVKMKEKGDIPEGYSVSREKKERFSLILESASTNQTSMYLCASLAGNTGELFFGEGSRLTVL.

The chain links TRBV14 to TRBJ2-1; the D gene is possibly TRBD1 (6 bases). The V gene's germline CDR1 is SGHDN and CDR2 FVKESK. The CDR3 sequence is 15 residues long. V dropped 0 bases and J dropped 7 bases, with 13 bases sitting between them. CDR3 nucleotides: TGTGCCAGCAGCCAAGACTTACAGGGAAGGAATGAGCAGTTCTTC. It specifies CASSQDLQGRNEQFF.